What follows are 7 T cell receptor beta chains derived from one specimen sequenced in a study of memory CD4+ T cells and cytomegalovirus serostatus. The method was immunoSEQ multiplex PCR; TCRdb's version includes in-frame clones alone and lacks a portion of them. The sample lists about 50,000 clones, approximately 78% occurring once. The sort gate was single viable CD3+CD4+CD8-CD45RO+ cells for memory CD4+ T cells. The sample taken for sequencing was memory CD4+ T cells from blood. Every receptor here comes from an adult in good health and CMV-seronegative.

Concerning this clone itself: The junction departs from the called germline gene at one end, perhaps through a read error. This rearrangement joins TRBV7-7 to TRBJ2-2; TRBD2 aligns across 9 bases. In germline, CDR1 is SSHAT, CDR2 FNYEAQ (reference sequence). The CDR3 is made up of 15 amino acids. The CDR3 coding sequence is TGTGCTAGCACCCTAGGGACTAGCTACACCGGGGAGCTGTTTTTT. Its translation is CASTLGTSYTGELFF.

The rearrangement uses TRBV18 and TRBJ1-1; 7 nucleotides line up with TRBD1. With 5 bases clipped from V and 4 bases from J, the junction kept 7 bases outside the gene matches. The CDR3 has 14 residues. The germline gives CDR1 KGHSH, CDR2 LQKENI. The CDR3 here is CASSSGQRATEAFF. The CDR3 nucleotides are TGTGCCAGCTCATCGGGACAGAGGGCCACTGAAGCTTTCTTT.

This rearrangement joins TRBV28 to TRBJ2-7; either TRBD1 or TRBD2 may fit D (5 bases each). V was cut by 2 bases and J by 2 bases, with 13 bases left in between. CDR1 is MDHEN and CDR2 is SYDVKM in the germline V gene. The CDR3 runs to 15 residues. Here the CDR3 DNA reads TGTGCCAGCAGTTTAGGGACCGATCCTCCCTACGAGCAGTACTTC. It codes for CASSLGTDPPYEQYF.

This clone turned up a few times. This sequence joins TRBV15 and TRBJ1-4; D not resolved. Germline V gives CDR1 LNHNV, CDR2 YYDKDF (reference sequence). The CDR3 sequence is 16 residues long. Trimming took off 1 base at V and 0 bases at J, with 9 bases between the two ends. The CDR3 bases are TGTGCCACCAGCAGAGCCGGGCAGACAACTAATGAAAAACTGTTTTTT. Its translation is CATSRAGQTTNEKLFF.

The rearrangement links TRBV11-2 to TRBJ2-3; tentatively, D is TRBD1 or TRBD2 (5 bases each). Germline assignment: CDR1 SGHAT and CDR2 FQNNGV. The V and J ends lost 5 bases and 0 bases respectively, with 12 bases between them. The CDR3 has 15 residues. The CDR3 loop reads CASSHGTTSTDTQYF. DNA of the CDR3: TGTGCCAGCAGCCATGGGACGACCAGCACAGATACGCAGTATTTT.

The genes are TRBV19 and TRBJ1-5, with 7 bases fitting TRBD1. Unmatched junction bases numbered 6, after V lost 6 bases and J lost 1 base. Per germline, CDR1 LNHDA and CDR2 SQIVND (reference sequence). There are 15 residues in the CDR3. The DNA for the CDR3 is TGTGCCAGTAGGGGGGACAGCGCGAGCAATCAGCCCCAGCATTTT. Amino acids: CASRGDSASNQPQHF.

The J gene is TRBJ1-5, the V gene TRBV9; 7 positions match TRBD1. Germline lookup yields CDR1 SGDLS and CDR2 YYNGEE. With 4 bases clipped from V and 5 bases from J, the junction kept 12 bases outside the gene matches. The CDR3 has 16 amino acids. As DNA, the CDR3 is TGTGCCAGCAGCAAATGGGACAGACGGAATCATCAGCCCCAGCATTTT. Its protein product is CASSKWDRRNHQPQHF.